A single sample is the source of the 3 T cell receptor beta chains below, sequenced in a study of T-cell reconstitution after alpha-beta-depleted transplantation in children. Unique molecular identifiers were incorporated into the prepared TCRbeta library. Using its own MiXCR run on the PCR reads, TCRdb lists one record per CDR3 protein. The sample lists some 390,000 distinct CDR3 sequences, about 20% occurring once. The sequenced sample was PBMCs from the stem cell graft donor, obtained from the stem cell graft. The receptors come from a human donor who donated a stem cell graft to a child with acute myeloid leukemia.

This clonotype has more than one count but fewer than ten. This sequence joins TRBV20-1 and TRBJ2-1, with a possible D match to TRBD2 (7 bases). CDR3 length: 14 amino acids. Germline V gene sequence: CDR1 DFQATT, CDR2 SNEGSKA (reference sequence). V was shortened by 6 bases and J by 6 bases, with 18 bases between the two germline ends. This CDR3 reads CSARGGRGSNEQFF. The CDR3 nucleotides read TGCAGTGCCCGAGGGGGGAGGGGTAGCAATGAGCAGTTCTTC.

The J gene is TRBJ2-3, the V gene TRBV21-1. TRBV21-1 is classified as a pseudogene. The CDR3 is made up of 15 amino acids. The CDR3 is CASSPEEQRTDTQYF. CDR3 coding DNA: TGTGCCAGCAGCCCGGAAGAACAGAGAACAGATACGCAGTATTTT.

This clonotype was detected a few times. The chain is built from TRBV4-3 and TRBJ2-7; D might be TRBD2 (5 bases). This CDR3 has 15 residues. Germline assignment: CDR1 LGHNA and CDR2 YSLEER. V was shortened by 0 bases and J by 4 bases, with 13 bases between the two germline ends. Here the CDR3 reads CASSQDSASGYEQYF. CDR3 DNA sequence: TGCGCCAGCAGCCAAGATAGCGCCTCCGGATACGAGCAGTACTTC.